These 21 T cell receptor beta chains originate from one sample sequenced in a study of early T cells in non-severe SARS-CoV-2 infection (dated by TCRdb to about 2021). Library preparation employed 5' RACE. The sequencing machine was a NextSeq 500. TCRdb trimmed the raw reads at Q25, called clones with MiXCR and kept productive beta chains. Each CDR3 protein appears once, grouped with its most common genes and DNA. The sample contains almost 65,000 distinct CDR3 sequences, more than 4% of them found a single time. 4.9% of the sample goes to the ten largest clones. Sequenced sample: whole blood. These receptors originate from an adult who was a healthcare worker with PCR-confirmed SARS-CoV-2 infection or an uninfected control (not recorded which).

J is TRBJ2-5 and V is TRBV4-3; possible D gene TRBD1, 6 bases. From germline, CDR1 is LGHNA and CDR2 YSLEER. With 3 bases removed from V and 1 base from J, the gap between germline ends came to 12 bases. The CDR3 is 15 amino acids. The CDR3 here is CASSQAHRVQETQYF. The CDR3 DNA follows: TGCGCCAGCAGCCAGGCTCACAGGGTCCAAGAGACCCAGTACTTC.

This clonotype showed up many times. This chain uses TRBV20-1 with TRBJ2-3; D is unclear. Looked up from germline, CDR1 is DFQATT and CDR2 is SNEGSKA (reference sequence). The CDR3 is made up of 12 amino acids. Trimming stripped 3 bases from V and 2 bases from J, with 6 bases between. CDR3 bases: TGCAGTGCTAGGGGTTCCACAGATACGCAGTATTTT. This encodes CSARGSTDTQYF.

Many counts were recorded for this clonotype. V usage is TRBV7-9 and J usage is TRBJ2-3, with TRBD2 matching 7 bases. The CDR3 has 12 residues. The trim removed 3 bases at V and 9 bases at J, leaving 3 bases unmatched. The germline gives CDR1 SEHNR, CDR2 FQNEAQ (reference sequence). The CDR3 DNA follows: TGTGCCAGCAGCTTGCGGGGGAGGACGCAGTATTTT. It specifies CASSLRGRTQYF.

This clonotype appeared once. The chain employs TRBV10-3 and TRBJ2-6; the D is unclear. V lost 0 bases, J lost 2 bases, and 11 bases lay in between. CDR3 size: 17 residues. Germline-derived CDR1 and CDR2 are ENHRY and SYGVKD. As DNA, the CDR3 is TGTGCCATCAGTGAGTCGGGTTCAGGTACTGGGGCCAACGTCCTGACTTTC. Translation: CAISESGSGTGANVLTF.

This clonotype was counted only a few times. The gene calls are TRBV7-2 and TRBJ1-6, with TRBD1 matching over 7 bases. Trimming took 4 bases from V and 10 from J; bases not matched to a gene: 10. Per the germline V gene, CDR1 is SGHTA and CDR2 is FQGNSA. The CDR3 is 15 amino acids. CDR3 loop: CASSSSQGVMSPLHF. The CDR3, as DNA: TGTGCCAGCAGCTCATCTCAGGGGGTCATGTCACCCCTCCACTTT.

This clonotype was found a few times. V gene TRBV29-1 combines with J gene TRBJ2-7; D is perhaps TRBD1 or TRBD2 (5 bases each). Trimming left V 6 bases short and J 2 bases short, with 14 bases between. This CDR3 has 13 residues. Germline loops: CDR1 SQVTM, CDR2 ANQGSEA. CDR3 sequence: CSVGAGGTYEQYF. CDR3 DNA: TGCAGCGTCGGGGCAGGAGGTACCTACGAGCAGTACTTC.

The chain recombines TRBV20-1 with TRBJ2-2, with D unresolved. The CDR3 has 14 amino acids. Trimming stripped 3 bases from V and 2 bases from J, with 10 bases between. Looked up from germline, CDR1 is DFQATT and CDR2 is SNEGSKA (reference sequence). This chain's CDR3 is CSARDHDNTGELFF. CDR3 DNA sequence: TGCAGTGCTAGGGACCACGACAACACCGGGGAGCTGTTTTTT.

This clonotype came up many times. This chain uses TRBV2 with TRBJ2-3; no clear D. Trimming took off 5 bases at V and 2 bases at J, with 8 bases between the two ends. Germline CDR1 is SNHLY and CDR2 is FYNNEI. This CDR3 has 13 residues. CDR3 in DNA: TGTGCCAGCAGTCCTGAGTTCACAGATACGCAGTATTTT. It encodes CASSPEFTDTQYF.

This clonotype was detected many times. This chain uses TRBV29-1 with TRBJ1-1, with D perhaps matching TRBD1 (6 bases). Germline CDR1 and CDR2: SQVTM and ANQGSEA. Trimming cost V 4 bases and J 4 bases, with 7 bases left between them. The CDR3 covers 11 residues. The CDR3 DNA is TGCAGCGTTGTGGGGGCCACTGAAGCTTTCTTT. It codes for CSVVGATEAFF. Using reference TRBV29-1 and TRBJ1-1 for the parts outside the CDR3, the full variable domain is SAVISQKPSRDICQRGTSLTIQCQVDSQVTMMFWYRQQPGQSLTLIATANQGSEATYESGFVIDKFPISRPNLTFSTLTVSNMSPEDSSIYLCSVVGATEAFFGQGTRLTVV.

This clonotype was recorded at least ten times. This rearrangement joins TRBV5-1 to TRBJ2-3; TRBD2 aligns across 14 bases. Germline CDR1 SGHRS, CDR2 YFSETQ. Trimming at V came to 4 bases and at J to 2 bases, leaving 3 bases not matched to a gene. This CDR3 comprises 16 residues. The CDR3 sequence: CASSQGLAGDTDTQYF. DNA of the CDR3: TGCGCCAGCAGCCAGGGACTAGCGGGGGACACAGATACGCAGTATTTT.

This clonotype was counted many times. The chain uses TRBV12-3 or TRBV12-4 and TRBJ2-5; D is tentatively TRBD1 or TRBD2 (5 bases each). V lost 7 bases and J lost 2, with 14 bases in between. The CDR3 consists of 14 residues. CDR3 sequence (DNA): TGTGCCAGCACCCACCGGGACCAACAAGAGACCCAGTACTTC. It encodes CASTHRDQQETQYF.

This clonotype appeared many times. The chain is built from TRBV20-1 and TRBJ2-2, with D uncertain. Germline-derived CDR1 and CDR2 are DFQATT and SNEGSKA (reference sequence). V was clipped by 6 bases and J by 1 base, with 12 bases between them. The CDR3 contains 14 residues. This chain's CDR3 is CSAVTAGNTGELFF. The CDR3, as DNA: TGCAGTGCCGTAACTGCTGGGAACACCGGGGAGCTGTTTTTT.

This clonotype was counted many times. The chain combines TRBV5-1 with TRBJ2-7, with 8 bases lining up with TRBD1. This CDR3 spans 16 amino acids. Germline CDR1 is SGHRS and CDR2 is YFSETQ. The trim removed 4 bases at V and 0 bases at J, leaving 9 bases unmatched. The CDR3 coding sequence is TGCGCCAGCAGCCATATAGAAGGACAGGGCTCCTACGAGCAGTACTTC. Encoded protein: CASSHIEGQGSYEQYF.

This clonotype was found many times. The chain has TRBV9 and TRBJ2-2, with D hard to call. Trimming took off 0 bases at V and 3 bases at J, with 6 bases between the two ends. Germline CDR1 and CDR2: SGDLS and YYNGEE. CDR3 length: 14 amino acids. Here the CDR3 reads CASSVGGDTGELFF. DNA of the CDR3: TGTGCCAGCAGCGTAGGGGGTGACACCGGGGAGCTGTTTTTT.

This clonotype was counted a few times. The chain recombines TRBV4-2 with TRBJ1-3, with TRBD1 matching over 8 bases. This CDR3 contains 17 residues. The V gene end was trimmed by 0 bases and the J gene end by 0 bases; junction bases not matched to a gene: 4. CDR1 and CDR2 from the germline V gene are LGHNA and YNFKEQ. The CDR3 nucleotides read TGTGCCAGCAGCCAAGACTCGACAGGGGACTCTGGAAACACCATATATTTT. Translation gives CASSQDSTGDSGNTIYF.

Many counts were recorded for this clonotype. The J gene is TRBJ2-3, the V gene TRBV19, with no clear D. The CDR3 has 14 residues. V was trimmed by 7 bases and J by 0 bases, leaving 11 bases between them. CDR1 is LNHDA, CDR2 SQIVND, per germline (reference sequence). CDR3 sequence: CASKMGSSTDTQYF. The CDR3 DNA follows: TGTGCCAGTAAGATGGGATCTAGCACAGATACGCAGTATTTT.

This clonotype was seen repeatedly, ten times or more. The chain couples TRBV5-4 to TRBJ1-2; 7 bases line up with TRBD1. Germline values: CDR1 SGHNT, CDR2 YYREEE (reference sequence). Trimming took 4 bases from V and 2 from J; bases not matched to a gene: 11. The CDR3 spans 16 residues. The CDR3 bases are TGTGCCAGCAGCCTTGACAGGGCACTGGGGAACTATGGCTACACCTTC. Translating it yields CASSLDRALGNYGYTF.

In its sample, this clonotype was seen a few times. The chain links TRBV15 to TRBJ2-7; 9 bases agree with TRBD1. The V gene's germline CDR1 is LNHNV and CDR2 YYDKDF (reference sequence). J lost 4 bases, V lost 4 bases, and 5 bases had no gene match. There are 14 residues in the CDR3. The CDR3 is CATSKGTGIYEQYF. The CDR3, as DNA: TGTGCCACCAGCAAAGGGACAGGGATTTACGAGCAGTACTTC.

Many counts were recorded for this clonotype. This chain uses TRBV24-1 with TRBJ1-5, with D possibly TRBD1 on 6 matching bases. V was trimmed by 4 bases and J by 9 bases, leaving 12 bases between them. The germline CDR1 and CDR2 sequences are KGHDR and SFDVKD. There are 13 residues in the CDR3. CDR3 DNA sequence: TGTGCCACCAGTGAAAATACAGGGTGGCCCCAGCATTTT. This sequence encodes CATSENTGWPQHF.

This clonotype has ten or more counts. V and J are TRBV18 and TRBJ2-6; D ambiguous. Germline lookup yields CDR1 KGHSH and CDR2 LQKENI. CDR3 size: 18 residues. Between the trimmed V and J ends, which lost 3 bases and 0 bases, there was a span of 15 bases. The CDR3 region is CASSPLSAGSSGANVLTF. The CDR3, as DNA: TGTGCCAGCTCACCTCTCTCGGCAGGATCCTCTGGGGCCAACGTCCTGACTTTC.

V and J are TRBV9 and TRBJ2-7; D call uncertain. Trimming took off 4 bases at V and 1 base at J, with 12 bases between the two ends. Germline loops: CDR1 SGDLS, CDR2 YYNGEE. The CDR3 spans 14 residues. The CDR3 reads CASSPRYGSYEQYF. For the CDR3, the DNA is TGTGCCAGCAGCCCCCGTTACGGATCCTACGAGCAGTACTTC.